One sample yielded the 32 T cell receptor beta chains listed below, sequenced in a study of shared clonotypes between healthy human individuals. CD45RO-negative, CCR7-positively selected cells formed the naive CD8 fraction, excluding terminally differentiated effector memory CD45RA+ cells. TCRdb keeps only in-frame clones here, not all; method: immunoSEQ multiplex PCR. The sample includes 1.5 million to 2.5 million clones, less than 95% of them seen just once. Sequencing was performed on naive CD8+ T cells sorted from blood. The receptors derive from a man between 18 and 35 years old in good health.

This clone was recorded only once. The J gene is TRBJ2-5, the V gene TRBV15; D is ambiguous. CDR3 length equals 13 residues. The germline gives CDR1 LNHNV, CDR2 YYDKDF (reference sequence). The germline V and J ends were trimmed by 1 base and 5 bases, with 8 bases remaining between them. The CDR3 DNA sequence: TGTGCCACCAGCAGAGGTGGCGATGAGACCCAGTACTTC. This translates into CATSRGGDETQYF.

CDR3 nucleotide sequence: TGTGCCAGCAGCGTACCTCGAGATGGAAGCACAGATACGCAGTATTTT. Amino acid sequence: CASSVPRDGSTDTQYF. The chain is built from TRBV9 and TRBJ2-3; no definite D call. The CDR3 length is 16 residues. The V end lost 1 base, the J end lost 0 bases, and 12 bases lay between the germline ends. The germline V gene has CDR1 SGDLS and CDR2 YYNGEE. Drawing the rest from reference TRBV9 and TRBJ2-3, the complete variable domain is DSGVTQTPKHLITATGQRVTLRCSPRSGDLSVYWYQQSLDQGLQFLIQYYNGEERAKGNILERFSAQQFPDLHSELNLSSLELGDSALYFCASSVPRDGSTDTQYFGPGTRLTVL.

The chain uses TRBV5-1 and TRBJ1-1, with D tentatively TRBD1 (6 bases). V dropped 4 bases and J dropped 7 bases, with 17 bases sitting between them. The CDR3 has 14 residues. Germline V lookup: CDR1 SGHRS, CDR2 YFSETQ. CDR3 residues: CASSLPLGTNEAFF. The CDR3 DNA is TGCGCCAGCAGCCTACCCCTTGGGACAAATGAAGCTTTCTTT.

This clone was seen only once. The rearrangement links TRBV5-4 to TRBJ2-7; D is undetermined. Germline V gene data show CDR1 as SGHNT and CDR2 as YYREEE (reference sequence). The CDR3 covers 13 residues. Trimming shortened V by 7 bases and J by 5 bases, and 16 bases separated the two germline ends. The CDR3: CASREVWENEQYF. The CDR3, as DNA: TGTGCCAGCCGAGAAGTCTGGGAAAACGAGCAGTACTTC.

V and J are TRBV7-8 and TRBJ2-7, with a tentative D call TRBD2 (5 bases). CDR1 and CDR2 from the germline V gene are SGHVS and FQNEAQ. CDR3 length equals 12 residues. V lost 5 bases, J lost 3 bases, and 8 bases lay in between. This CDR3 reads CASSPGIYEQYF. The CDR3 bases are TGTGCCAGCAGCCCCGGGATCTACGAGCAGTACTTC. Filled out from reference TRBV7-8 and TRBJ2-7, the complete variable domain reads GAGVSQSPRYKVAKRGQDVALRCDPISGHVSLFWYQQALGQGPEFLTYFQNEAQLDKSGLPSDRFFAERPEGSVSTLKIQRTQQEDSAVYLCASSPGIYEQYFGPGTRLTVT.

The chain recombines TRBV29-1 with TRBJ2-1, with D hard to call. The CDR3 totals 13 residues. Trimming took 8 bases from V and 0 from J, leaving 11 bases between them. Germline V lookup: CDR1 SQVTM, CDR2 ANQGSEA. CDR3 residues: CSSRTYSYNEQFF. CDR3 DNA: TGCAGCTCGAGAACCTACTCCTACAATGAGCAGTTCTTC.

The rearrangement joins TRBV6-5 to TRBJ1-5, with D hard to call. Trimming left V 5 bases short and J 0 bases short, with 5 bases between. The CDR3 is 13 residues long. CDR1 is MNHEY and CDR2 is SVGAGI in the germline V gene. For the CDR3, the DNA is TGTGCCAGCAGTACCCGTAGCAATCAGCCCCAGCATTTT. Translated, it gives CASSTRSNQPQHF.

This chain links TRBV7-6 with TRBJ1-1; TRBD1 is a possible D gene (6 bases). Per germline, CDR1 SGHVS and CDR2 FNYEAQ. The CDR3 consists of 14 residues. Trimming took off 5 bases at V and 3 bases at J, with 13 bases between the two ends. CDR3 region: CASSRHAGDTEAFF. CDR3 DNA: TGTGCCAGCAGCCGTCATGCAGGGGACACTGAAGCTTTCTTT. The whole variable domain, remainder taken from reference TRBV7-6 and TRBJ1-1, is GAGVSQSPRYKVTKRGQDVALRCDPISGHVSLYWYRQALGQGPEFLTYFNYEAQQDKSGLPNDRFSAERPEGSISTLTIQRTEQRDSAMYRCASSRHAGDTEAFFGQGTRLTVV.

This clone has a single count. V and J are TRBV13 and TRBJ1-1; D remains unclear. Trimming pared 4 bases from V and 4 bases from J, leaving 10 bases between. CDR3 length: 13 amino acids. Germline-derived CDR1 and CDR2 are PRHDT and FYEKMQ (reference sequence). In nucleotides, the CDR3 is TGTGCCAGCAGCTACCAATTTGGCACTGAAGCTTTCTTT. Translation: CASSYQFGTEAFF.

Comment on this clone: Other DNA sequences from this sample encode an identical CDR3 as well. The genes are TRBV5-6 and TRBJ2-5; D not resolved. Trimming removed 0 bases from V and 1 base from J, with 7 bases in between. This CDR3 contains 14 residues. Per germline, CDR1 SGHDT and CDR2 YYEEEE. For the CDR3, the DNA is TGTGCCAGCAGCTTGGCCGCCAGCCAAGAGACCCAGTACTTC. Translation gives CASSLAASQETQYF.

The chain couples TRBV27 to TRBJ1-5; 7 positions agree with TRBD1. V was pared by 7 bases and J by 1 base, with 4 bases of the junction left unmatched. Germline assignment: CDR1 MNHEY and CDR2 SMNVEV (reference sequence). This CDR3 spans 14 amino acids. The CDR3 sequence: CASTQTGSNQPQHF. CDR3 sequence (DNA): TGTGCCAGCACCCAGACAGGGAGCAATCAGCCCCAGCATTTT.

The chain links TRBV27 to TRBJ2-7; tentatively, D is TRBD1 (6 bases). Germline CDR1 and CDR2: MNHEY and SMNVEV (reference sequence). The V and J ends lost 2 bases and 6 bases respectively, with 11 bases between them. This CDR3 region has 13 residues. The CDR3 here is CASSLMAGAEQYF. The DNA for the CDR3 is TGTGCCAGCAGTTTAATGGCAGGGGCCGAGCAGTACTTC.

J is TRBJ2-6 and V is TRBV5-1; no firm D call. The CDR3 totals 16 residues. Trimming shortened V by 0 bases and J by 0 bases, and 7 bases separated the two germline ends. The germline V gene has CDR1 SGHRS and CDR2 YFSETQ. The CDR3 spells CASSLGAYSGANVLTF. The CDR3 nucleotides are TGCGCCAGCAGCTTGGGAGCTTACTCTGGGGCCAACGTCCTGACTTTC.

The chain has TRBV5-1 and TRBJ1-2; weak D call: TRBD1 (5 bases). Germline-derived CDR1 and CDR2 are SGHRS and YFSETQ. The CDR3 is 13 amino acids. The V gene lost 6 bases and the J gene lost 2 bases, with 11 bases spanning the gap. The CDR3 nucleotides read TGCGCCAGCACCGGGACGGTGAACTATGGCTACACCTTC. This translates into CASTGTVNYGYTF.

The CDR3 DNA reads as TGCGCCAGCAGCCAAGAATCGAGGGGCGGGGAGCTGTTTTTT. Translating gives CASSQESRGGELFF. The chain uses TRBV4-1 and TRBJ2-2, with D perhaps TRBD1 or TRBD2 (5 bases each). The V end lost 0 bases, the J end lost 7 bases, and 9 bases lay between the germline ends. CDR3 length: 14 residues. CDR1 and CDR2 from the germline V gene are MGHRA and YSYEKL.

This chain uses TRBV28 with TRBJ2-1; 8 bases are shared with TRBD2. Germline CDR1 and CDR2: MDHEN and SYDVKM. The CDR3 consists of 20 residues. The V gene end was trimmed by 6 bases and the J gene end by 4 bases; junction bases not matched to a gene: 23. The chain's CDR3 is CASRGQAGELQVGRYNEQFF. As DNA, the CDR3 is TGTGCCAGCAGGGGGCAAGCGGGAGAACTCCAGGTCGGACGGTACAATGAGCAGTTCTTC.

This sequence joins TRBV6-5 and TRBJ2-1; D call uncertain. Between the trimmed V and J ends, which lost 2 bases and 0 bases, there was a span of 8 bases. The CDR3 length is 15 residues. Germline CDR1 and CDR2: MNHEY and SVGAGI. The CDR3 DNA reads TGTGCCAGCAGTTACCAGCCCACCTCCTACAATGAGCAGTTCTTC. It codes for CASSYQPTSYNEQFF.

The chain links TRBV5-6 to TRBJ2-7, with 9 bases fitting TRBD1. The CDR3 is made up of 15 amino acids. Germline V gene data show CDR1 as SGHDT and CDR2 as YYEEEE. V lost 4 bases, J lost 4 bases, and 9 bases stayed unmatched. The DNA of the CDR3 is TGTGCCAGCAGCGCCGGACAGGGGACCCAATACGAGCAGTACTTC. Translating gives CASSAGQGTQYEQYF.

This chain links TRBV4-3 with TRBJ2-2; the match to TRBD2 covers 11 bases. Per the germline V gene, CDR1 is LGHNA and CDR2 is YSLEER. This CDR3 contains 16 residues. V gave up 1 base and J gave up 3 bases; unmatched junction bases: 1. The CDR3 reads CASSQGLAGYTGELFF. The CDR3 DNA reads as TGCGCCAGCAGCCAAGGACTAGCGGGGTACACCGGGGAGCTGTTTTTT.

Remarks on this clone: This specimen includes other DNA sequences encoding the same CDR3. This chain links TRBV9 with TRBJ2-1; the D gene is possibly TRBD1 (5 bases). Per the germline V gene, CDR1 is SGDLS and CDR2 is YYNGEE. This CDR3 comprises 13 residues. V lost 3 bases, J lost 4 bases, and 8 bases lay in between. The chain's CDR3 is CASSAQGYNEQFF. For the CDR3, the DNA is TGTGCCAGCAGCGCCCAGGGTTACAATGAGCAGTTCTTC. Supplemented by reference TRBV9 and TRBJ2-1, the full variable domain reads DSGVTQTPKHLITATGQRVTLRCSPRSGDLSVYWYQQSLDQGLQFLIQYYNGEERAKGNILERFSAQQFPDLHSELNLSSLELGDSALYFCASSAQGYNEQFFGPGTRLTVL.

This chain connects TRBV6-5 to TRBJ2-7; 10 positions agree with TRBD2. The trim removed 6 bases at V and 4 bases at J, leaving 9 bases unmatched. The CDR3 totals 15 residues. Germline-derived CDR1 and CDR2 are MNHEY and SVGAGI. This chain's CDR3 is CASSPQGSGGYEQYF. CDR3 coding DNA: TGTGCCAGCAGCCCGCAAGGTAGCGGGGGGTACGAGCAGTACTTC.

The J gene is TRBJ2-5, the V gene TRBV15, with 8 bases fitting TRBD2. Germline CDR1 and CDR2: LNHNV and YYDKDF (reference sequence). The CDR3 runs to 17 residues. V lost 5 bases, J lost 0 bases, and 11 bases stayed unmatched. The DNA of the CDR3 is TGTGCCACCAGCTCAAAGATGCGGGGGGACTACCAAGAGACCCAGTACTTC. Translation gives CATSSKMRGDYQETQYF.

The rearrangement uses TRBV19 and TRBJ2-2, with 9 bases that match TRBD2. CDR1 is LNHDA, CDR2 SQIVND, per germline (reference sequence). J was trimmed by 7 bases and V by 3 bases; bases with no gene match: 6. This CDR3 spans 15 amino acids. CDR3 residues: CASSIPSGVSGELFF. Written as DNA, the CDR3 is TGTGCCAGTAGTATCCCTAGCGGGGTTAGCGGGGAGCTGTTTTTT.

The V call is TRBV9, the J call TRBJ1-5; the match to TRBD1 covers 7 bases. The CDR3 spans 14 residues. In germline, CDR1 is SGDLS, CDR2 YYNGEE. Trimming took 3 bases from V and 7 from J; bases not matched to a gene: 7. This CDR3 reads CASSDGTDPQPQHF. DNA for the CDR3: TGTGCCAGCAGCGATGGGACAGATCCCCAGCCCCAGCATTTT.

As regards this clone: Other nucleotide sequences in the sample specify the same CDR3. CDR3 region: CASSLGWAEQFF. CDR3 in DNA: TGTGCCAGCAGCTTAGGGTGGGCTGAGCAGTTCTTC. This chain uses TRBV5-6 with TRBJ2-1; D call uncertain. The ends were cut back, 2 bases at V and 9 bases at J, with 9 bases in the middle. This CDR3 is built from 12 residues. Germline V gives CDR1 SGHDT, CDR2 YYEEEE. Based on the CDR3 plus reference TRBV5-6 and TRBJ2-1, the full variable domain is DAGVTQSPTHLIKTRGQQVTLRCSPKSGHDTVSWYQQALGQGPQFIFQYYEEEERQRGNFPDRFSGHQFPNYSSELNVNALLLGDSALYLCASSLGWAEQFFGPGTRLTVL.

J is TRBJ1-1 and V is TRBV1. TRBV1 is a pseudogene. This CDR3 is built from 16 residues. CDR3 sequence: CTSSQDGVVSCTEAFF. For the CDR3, the DNA is TGCACCAGCAGCCAAGACGGGGTTGTTAGTTGCACTGAAGCTTTCTTT.

V and J are TRBV4-2 and TRBJ1-6; TRBD1 is a possible D gene (6 bases). Germline assignment: CDR1 LGHNA and CDR2 YNFKEQ. There are 19 residues in the CDR3. Trimming pared 7 bases from V and 4 bases from J, leaving 26 bases between. In nucleotides, the CDR3 is TGTGCCAGCACCCCGGACAGTGAATCCGAGGCCTATTATAATTCACCCCTCCACTTT. This translates into CASTPDSESEAYYNSPLHF.

The V and J genes are TRBV7-3 and TRBJ2-7, with D perhaps matching TRBD1 (7 bases). The CDR3 has 15 amino acids. V lost 3 bases and J 1 base, leaving 13 bases between the germline ends. Germline lookup yields CDR1 SGHTA and CDR2 FQGTGA. The CDR3 DNA reads as TGTGCCAGCAGCTTTGGAGGGGGCAGTTCCTACGAGCAGTACTTC. Protein: CASSFGGGSSYEQYF.

CDR3 protein: CASSEVAFGAETQYF. The CDR3 DNA reads as TGTGCCAGCAGCGAAGTCGCGTTTGGGGCCGAGACCCAGTACTTC. The chain carries TRBV7-8 and TRBJ2-5, with D tentatively TRBD1 (5 bases). The germline CDR1 and CDR2 sequences are SGHVS and FQNEAQ. Trimming stripped 5 bases from V and 5 bases from J, with 18 bases between. The CDR3 has 15 amino acids.

With regard to this clone: This sample also contains other DNA sequences that code for the same CDR3. The chain recombines TRBV4-1 with TRBJ2-7; tentatively, D is TRBD1 (5 bases). The germline V gene encodes CDR1 MGHRA and CDR2 YSYEKL. Trimming stripped 1 base from V and 3 bases from J, with 10 bases between. This CDR3 comprises 14 residues. The chain's CDR3 is CASSQVLRDYEQYF. The CDR3 DNA reads TGCGCCAGCAGCCAAGTCCTCAGGGACTACGAGCAGTACTTC.

V usage is TRBV7-3 and J usage is TRBJ1-1; 7 positions agree with TRBD1. CDR3 length equals 14 residues. The V gene's germline CDR1 is SGHTA and CDR2 FQGTGA. The V gene end was trimmed by 5 bases and the J gene end by 6 bases; junction bases not matched to a gene: 9. CDR3 bases: TGTGCCAGCAGCCCAAACCCCGGGACAGCTGAAGCTTTCTTT. Protein sequence: CASSPNPGTAEAFF. Looking up the rest from reference TRBV7-3 and TRBJ1-1 gives the full variable domain: GAGVSQTPSNKVTEKGKYVELRCDPISGHTALYWYRQSLGQGPEFLIYFQGTGAADDSGLPNDRFFAVRPEGSVSTLKIQRTERGDSAVYLCASSPNPGTAEAFFGQGTRLTVV.

This clone was seen only once. J is TRBJ2-3 and V is TRBV13; D possibly corresponds to TRBD1 (6 bases). The CDR3 contains 17 residues. CDR1 is PRHDT, CDR2 FYEKMQ, per germline (reference sequence). V lost 3 bases, J lost 0 bases, and 16 bases lay in between. CDR3 in DNA: TGTGCCAGCAGCTTTCGTGGGGGACACTCAAGCACAGATACGCAGTATTTT. It yields the protein CASSFRGGHSSTDTQYF. The entire variable domain, with the rest obtained from reference TRBV13 and TRBJ2-3, is as follows: AAGVIQSPRHLIKEKRETATLKCYPIPRHDTVYWYQQGPGQDPQFLISFYEKMQSDKGSIPDRFSAQQFSDYHSELNMSSLELGDSALYFCASSFRGGHSSTDTQYFGPGTRLTVL.